This T cell receptor (beta chain) was sequenced in a study of shared clonotypes between healthy human individuals. General study results and limits: It was only blood that was sampled, and tissue repertoires likely differ. Rarefaction indicated that sorted-subset sequencing remained incomplete although depth was large.

As for this clone: Its antigen is not known.

Sequencing was performed with immunoSEQ multiplex PCR; in TCRdb, only in-frame clones are kept and a portion is missing. The sample lists 1,400,000 or so clones; about 98.5% were seen once. Recent vaccinations or acute infections were absent in the healthy HIV-negative adult donors. Naive CD45RA+ and memory CD45RA-negative subsets were split from CD4+ cells. The sequence was collected from a man aged 25 to 40 in good health. What was sequenced was naive CD4+ T cells sorted from blood. Indicated subset: CD45RA+ positively selected.

The CDR3 nucleotides are TGTGCCTCGGGGGACCTTAACAAAAATCAGCCCCAGCATTTT. This codes for CASGDLNKNQPQHF. The rearrangement joins TRBV10-3 to TRBJ1-5; D might be TRBD1 (5 bases). V lost 11 bases and J 4 bases, leaving 18 bases between the germline ends. Germline V lookup: CDR1 ENHRY, CDR2 SYGVKD. CDR3 size: 14 residues.